This entry concerns a single T cell receptor beta chain. Its specificity is unknown. Cord blood came from elective full-term cesareans at 37-41 weeks without labor or membrane rupture. Live Annexin V-negative naive CD3+CD8+CD45RA+CCR7+ T cells were sorted. Each sample had roughly 19,000–110,000 sorted naive CD8+ T cells. These data originate in a study of naive CD8 T cells in extremely preterm neonates. Findings and caveats of the study: Preterm CDR3s were shorter than older groups', with fewer N additions and less trimming.

Sequencing was performed with immunoSEQ multiplex PCR; in TCRdb, only in-frame clones are kept and a portion is missing. The sample includes over 5,500 clones, 98% seen only once; the top ten take 0.35% to 0.45%. The origin of this receptor is a newborn in good health. The material sequenced was naive CD8+ T cells from cord blood.

CDR3 amino acids: CASSVGGGEQYF. The CDR3 nucleotides read TGTGCCAGCAGCGTAGGGGGGGGCGAGCAGTACTTC. The chain couples TRBV9 to TRBJ2-7, with 7 bases that match TRBD2. Trimming cost V 0 bases and J 6 bases; bases outside gene matches: 0. The CDR3 sequence is 12 residues long. Per germline, CDR1 SGDLS and CDR2 YYNGEE.